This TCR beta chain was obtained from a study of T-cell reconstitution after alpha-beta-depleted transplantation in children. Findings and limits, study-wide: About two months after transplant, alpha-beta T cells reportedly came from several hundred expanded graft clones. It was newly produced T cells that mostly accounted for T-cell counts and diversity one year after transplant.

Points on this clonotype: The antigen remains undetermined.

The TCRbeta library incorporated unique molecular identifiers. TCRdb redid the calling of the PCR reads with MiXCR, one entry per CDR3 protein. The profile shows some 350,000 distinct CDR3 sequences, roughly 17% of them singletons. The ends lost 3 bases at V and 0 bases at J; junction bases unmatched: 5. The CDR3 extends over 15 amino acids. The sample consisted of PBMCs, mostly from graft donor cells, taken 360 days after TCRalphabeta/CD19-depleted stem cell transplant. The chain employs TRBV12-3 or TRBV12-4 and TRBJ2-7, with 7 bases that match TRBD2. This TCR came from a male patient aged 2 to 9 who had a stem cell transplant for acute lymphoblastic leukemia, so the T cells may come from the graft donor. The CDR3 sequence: CASSFSLAASYEQYF. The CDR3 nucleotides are TGTGCCAGCAGTTTCTCGCTAGCGGCCTCCTACGAGCAGTACTTC.